A single sample is the source of the 9 T cell receptor beta chains below, sequenced in a study of identical twins. MiXCR, applied by TCRdb to the 5' RACE reads, yields one record per CDR3 protein. The sample lists some 790,000 distinct CDR3 sequences, around a sixth occurring once. These data also formed part of another study, on T cells expressing NK-cell markers.

The sequencing input was PBMCs. These receptors were obtained from a young woman in good health.

The chain carries TRBV20-1 and TRBJ2-6; D is perhaps TRBD2 (5 bases). Trimming removed 0 bases at V and 0 bases at J, with 9 bases between. Germline loops: CDR1 DFQATT, CDR2 SNEGSKA (reference sequence). The CDR3 has 16 residues. The chain's CDR3 is CSARDVRASGANVLTF. The CDR3 region has the DNA TGCAGTGCTAGAGATGTGAGGGCCTCTGGGGCCAACGTCCTGACTTTC.

The chain recombines TRBV12-5 with TRBJ2-7; D gene ambiguous. The germline V gene encodes CDR1 LGHNT and CDR2 FRNRAP. V lost 2 bases to trimming and J lost 0 bases, with 17 bases between them. This CDR3 is 17 amino acids long. In DNA, the CDR3 is TGTGCTAGTGGTTTGTTCCCCATCCGGCAAAGCTCCTACGAGCAGTACTTC. This gives the protein CASGLFPIRQSSYEQYF.

The chain is built from TRBV9 and TRBJ2-7; 9 positions agree with TRBD2. The ends lost 0 bases at V and 1 base at J; junction bases unmatched: 2. From germline, CDR1 is SGDLS and CDR2 YYNGEE. The CDR3 consists of 15 residues. Here the CDR3 DNA reads TGTGCCAGCAGCGTAGAAGCGGGAGGATCCTACGAGCAGTACTTC. Translation gives CASSVEAGGSYEQYF.

The V gene is TRBV3-1, the J gene TRBJ2-1; D call uncertain. CDR1 and CDR2 from the germline V gene are LGHDT and YNNKEL (reference sequence). Trimming took off 2 bases at V and 9 bases at J, with 8 bases between the two ends. There are 12 residues in the CDR3. CDR3 amino acids: CASSQPTGEQFF. For the CDR3, the DNA is TGTGCCAGCAGCCAACCAACGGGTGAGCAGTTCTTC.

The chain recombines TRBV15 with TRBJ2-1; TRBD2 matches 8 bases. J was trimmed by 1 base and V by 0 bases; bases with no gene match: 5. The CDR3 sequence is 17 residues long. From germline, CDR1 is LNHNV and CDR2 YYDKDF (reference sequence). CDR3 nucleotides: TGTGCCACCAGCAGAGAGAGAGCGGGAGTATCCTACAATGAGCAGTTCTTC. Its translation: CATSRERAGVSYNEQFF.

This chain uses TRBV9 with TRBJ2-7; 9 bases fit TRBD2. CDR1 and CDR2 (germline): SGDLS, YYNGEE. This CDR3 comprises 16 residues. V dropped 0 bases and J dropped 2; count of bases not matched to a gene: 6. As DNA, the CDR3 is TGTGCCAGCAGCGTAGCTGGAGCGGGGGGCCCCTACGAGCAGTACTTC. Its protein product is CASSVAGAGGPYEQYF.

This clonotype was counted between two and nine times. The rearrangement links TRBV19 to TRBJ2-2, with TRBD1 as a possible D gene (5 bases). The CDR3 runs to 14 residues. V dropped 0 bases and J dropped 4 bases, with 6 bases sitting between them. CDR1 is LNHDA, CDR2 SQIVND, per germline (reference sequence). The CDR3 DNA reads TGTGCCAGTAGTATAGACAGGGCCACCGGGGAGCTGTTTTTT. This translates into CASSIDRATGELFF.

The chain uses TRBV5-1 and TRBJ1-5; D is unclear. The germline V gene encodes CDR1 SGHRS and CDR2 YFSETQ. The CDR3 is 15 residues long. Trimming pared 4 bases from V and 4 bases from J, leaving 15 bases between. The CDR3 coding sequence is TGCGCCAGCAGCGCGGATTCAGCGGCAAATCAGCCCCAGCATTTT. It yields the protein CASSADSAANQPQHF.

This chain joins TRBV13 and TRBJ2-1; 14 positions agree with TRBD2. Per the germline V gene, CDR1 is PRHDT and CDR2 is FYEKMQ (reference sequence). Unmatched junction bases numbered 7, after V lost 5 bases and J lost 7 bases. CDR3 length: 16 residues. CDR3 coding DNA: TGTGCCAGCAGCGGGACTAGCGGGAGAGGTCTGAATGAGCAGTTCTTC. The encoded protein is CASSGTSGRGLNEQFF. The complete variable domain, with remaining parts taken from reference TRBV13 and TRBJ2-1, reads AAGVIQSPRHLIKEKRETATLKCYPIPRHDTVYWYQQGPGQDPQFLISFYEKMQSDKGSIPDRFSAQQFSDYHSELNMSSLELGDSALYFCASSGTSGRGLNEQFFGPGTRLTVL.